This paragraph reports one TCR beta chain. At the time of sampling, donors were nominally healthy, though unrecorded immune exposures were likely. This specimen comes from a study of cytomegalovirus exposure and HLA in healthy donors. This PCR relied on a set of 60 Vbeta primers and 13 Jbeta primers. Here immunoSEQ multiplex PCR was the method, and the copy in TCRdb shows in-frame clones only, minus some. This table has roughly 130,000 clones, around 67% appearing once. Trimming removed 3 bases from V and 7 bases from J; junction bases left unmatched: 6. Germline CDR1 reads SQVTM; CDR2 reads ANQGSEA. The CDR3 spans 13 residues.

This receptor was taken from a man younger than 35 in good health and CMV-seropositive. The V gene is TRBV29-1, the J gene TRBJ1-5; 7 bases align to TRBD1. The sequenced material came from PBMCs. The CDR3 DNA reads as TGCAGCGTTGATGAGGGGGCTGGACAGCCCCAGCATTTT. Protein: CSVDEGAGQPQHF.